Each of the 4 T cell receptor beta chains below was sequenced from the same sample in a study of technical replicates of blood from a handful of donors. Only in-frame clones appear in the TCRdb table, and some are missing; sequencing was by immunoSEQ multiplex PCR. Among around 76,000 clones listed, under 99% were seen once. Sequenced: T cells isolated from PBMCs. The receptors were sampled from a human donor in good health.

This chain links TRBV5-1 with TRBJ2-7, with 7 bases identical to TRBD1. V lost 4 bases to trimming and J lost 6 bases; unmatched junction nucleotides: 7. Germline V gene data show CDR1 as SGHRS and CDR2 as YFSETQ. The CDR3 runs 13 residues. The CDR3 DNA sequence: TGCGCCAGCAGCCCAAGACAGGGAAGCGAGCAGTACTTC. This codes for CASSPRQGSEQYF.

This clone was observed once. The V call is TRBV25-1, the J call TRBJ1-2; D remains ambiguous. The germline gives CDR1 MGHDK, CDR2 SYGVNS. This CDR3 has 10 residues. Trimming stripped 2 bases from V and 8 bases from J, with 3 bases between. This chain's CDR3 is CASSEGGYTF. The CDR3, as DNA: TGTGCCAGCAGTGAAGGCGGCTACACCTTC.

This chain links TRBV30 with TRBJ2-2; 9 positions agree with TRBD1. The CDR3 has 14 amino acids. Germline values: CDR1 GTSNPN, CDR2 SVGIG (reference sequence). Unmatched junction bases numbered 1, after V lost 2 bases and J lost 3 bases. CDR3 nucleotides: TGTGCCTGGAGTACAGGGGGCGACACCGGGGAGCTGTTTTTT. It yields the protein CAWSTGGDTGELFF.

The chain recombines TRBV7-9 with TRBJ1-5; D is unclear. Trimming removed 1 base from V and 7 bases from J, with 17 bases in between. The CDR3 is 16 residues long. Germline V lookup: CDR1 SEHNR, CDR2 FQNEAQ (reference sequence). CDR3 nucleotides: TGTGCCAGCAGCTTAGGAATCGGCGGGGTCGGACAGCCCCAGCATTTT. As protein: CASSLGIGGVGQPQHF. Full variable domain (missing parts from reference TRBV7-9 and TRBJ1-5): DTGVSQNPRHKITKRGQNVTFRCDPISEHNRLYWYRQTLGQGPEFLTYFQNEAQLEKSRLLSDRFSAERPKGSFSTLEIQRTEQGDSAMYLCASSLGIGGVGQPQHFGDGTRLSIL.